Following are 2 T cell receptor beta chains from one sample sequenced in a study of CD8+CD57+ T cells in acquired aplastic anemia. In patients chosen for sequencing, flow cytometry had shown CD8+CD57+ cell expansion. TCR beta VDJ and CDR3 profiling used genomic DNA as template. TCRdb re-called the reads through MiXCR, storing one row per CDR3 protein. The data show 150,000 to 200,000 distinct CDR3 sequences, around 48% seen once. Sequences were obtained from sorted CD4+, CD8+, or CD8+CD57+ T cells (not recorded which) from PBMCs. These receptors originate from a human donor with aplastic anemia.

The chain uses TRBV15 and TRBJ2-7; TRBD1 aligns across 8 bases. This CDR3 is built from 14 residues. J gave up 0 bases and V 3 bases, and 1 base lay outside the gene matches. Germline CDR1 is LNHNV and CDR2 is YYDKDF (reference sequence). This chain's CDR3 is CATSRDRVSYEQYF. The CDR3 region has the DNA TGTGCCACCAGCAGGGACAGGGTCTCCTACGAGCAGTACTTC.

This clonotype was seen ten or more times. A read error may account for a junction end that differs from germline. The rearrangement links TRBV10-2 to TRBJ1-1, with 10 positions matching TRBD1. The CDR3 has 13 amino acids. Germline CDR1 reads WSHSY; CDR2 reads SAAADI. The CDR3 here is CASKGQGNAEAFF. The CDR3, as DNA: TGCGCCAGCAAGGGACAGGGGAACGCTGAAGCTTTCTTT.